These T cell receptor beta chains were read from a single sample in a study of Ad26.COV2.S vaccination and SARS-CoV-2 variants. The repertoire was sequenced with immunoSEQ multiplex PCR; TCRdb's copy has only in-frame clones and lacks some. This table has about 280,000 clones, around 87% appearing once. The starting material was peripheral blood, obtained in a trial of Ad26.COV2.S vaccine versus placebo. The source is a person aged 18-65 years who received the Ad26.COV2.S COVID-19 vaccine or a placebo. The conserved cysteine and the conserved F or W are not part of the CDR3 here.

j_gene | len | v_gene | CDR3aa
TRBJ2-1 | 13 | TRBV7-2 | ASSILAGAYNEQF
TRBJ1-2 | 10 | TRBV19 | ASSTGPYGYT
TRBJ2-3 | 11 | TRBV30 | AWSVRRTDTQY
TRBJ1-2 | 12 | TRBV29-1 | SVEGTGGDYGYT
TRBJ2-3 | 13 | TRBV3-1/TRBV3-2 | ASTKLQRRTDTQY
TRBJ2-7 | 12 | TRBV9 | ASSQNVGPGEQY
TRBJ2-3 | 9 | TRBV2 | ASSDRDTQY
TRBJ1-4 | 14 | TRBV6-5 | ASSYSAGPTNEKLF
TRBJ1-2 | 14 | TRBV7-2 | ASSPRWDNKRHGYT
TRBJ2-7 | 9 | TRBV5-1 | ASSIDYEQY
TRBJ1-1 | 11 | TRBV3-1/TRBV3-2 | ASSRAGTAEAF
TRBJ1-5 | 15 | TRBV4-1 | ASSQGEGSGSNQPQH
TRBJ2-7 | 13 | TRBV7-8 | ASSGSGTGGLGQY
TRBJ2-2 | 13 | TRBV7-9 | ASSLRGQNTGELF
TRBJ2-2 | 13 | TRBV29-1 | SVEVAGGVHGELF
TRBJ1-4 | 14 | TRBV4-3 | ASSQEGGRRNEKLF
TRBJ2-7 | 15 | TRBV21-1 | ASSKAGRPASSYEQY
TRBJ1-1 | 18 | TRBV4-2 | ASSQAPGADTGRMNTEAF
TRBJ2-3 | 13 | TRBV20-1 | SASRSSGRPDTQY
TRBJ1-6 | 15 | TRBV19 | ASTLGGQGAYNSPLH
TRBJ1-1 | 11 | TRBV6-5 | AIKFTANTEAF
TRBJ1-1 | 14 | TRBV18 | ASSPPGAPGNTEAF
TRBJ1-2 | 12 | TRBV5-1 | ASSLAGQGGGYT
TRBJ1-2 | 12 | TRBV7-2 | ASSLGPTNYGYT
TRBJ1-4 | 13 | TRBV6-5 | ASSYSVLGAEKLF
TRBJ1-1 | 13 | TRBV5-1 | ASSSIPPGATEAF
TRBJ2-7 | 13 | TRBV7-2 | ASSLDSSHVFEQY
TRBJ2-6 | 12 | TRBV6-5 | ASQTFSGANVLT